The rows below give T cell receptor beta chains drawn from one sample of a study of shared clonotypes between healthy human individuals. Only in-frame clones appear in the TCRdb table, and some are missing; sequencing was by immunoSEQ multiplex PCR. The sample shows about 960,000 clones, 76% of them seen only once. The source material was memory CD4+ T cells sorted from blood. The receptors shown here come from a man younger than 35 in good health. The CDR3 runs from the conserved cysteine through the conserved F or W.

CASSLETGGGEQYF | TRBV5-7 | 14 | TRBJ2-7
CASSVQGADEKLFF | TRBV19 | 14 | TRBJ1-4
CASSGPGQPLDEQYF | TRBV28 | 15 | TRBJ2-7
CASSALAGTNYGYTF | TRBV9 | 15 | TRBJ1-2
CASSAGGDQPQHF | TRBV2 | 13 | TRBJ1-5
CAISSDRGNTEAFF | TRBV10-3 | 14 | TRBJ1-1
CASSAPKGYEQYF | TRBV11-1 | 13 | TRBJ2-7
CASSLGQISNQPQHF | TRBV5-6 | 15 | TRBJ1-5
CASKGLAGGEQFF | TRBV25-1 | 13 | TRBJ2-1
CSVEVFGTSGTDTQYF | TRBV29-1 | 16 | TRBJ2-3
CASSPSGRGPLYEQYF | TRBV5-6 | 16 | TRBJ2-7
CASVRPIATDFETRDEQYF | TRBV2 | 19 | TRBJ2-7
CASSQTDRPYEQYF | TRBV4-1 | 14 | TRBJ2-7